This T cell receptor (beta chain) was recorded in a study of blood T cell repertoires in COVID-19. About the research overall: Both acute and convalescent COVID-19 samples were obtained from the United States, Italy and Spain. In each case, the material was cDNA or gDNA derived from T cells, B-cell-depleted T cells, or PBMCs.

How the authors handled the data: Amplification with reference gene primers provided the estimates of nucleated cell counts. Generated by immunoSEQ multiplex PCR, the TCRdb table keeps only in-frame clones and is missing some. Clone size and the V and J calls come from that table; the DNA yielded D and trimming. This sample has some 350,000 clones, with about 90% found just once. The germline CDR1 and CDR2 sequences are MDHEN and SYDVKM. With V trimmed by 4 bases and J by 5 bases, 7 bases remained unmatched. CDR3 length: 17 residues. V and J are TRBV28 and TRBJ2-3; 15 bases line up with TRBD2. The TCR was taken from a woman aged 18-29 years who had recovered from COVID-19. The specimen was peripheral blood. The CDR3 DNA is TGTGCCAGCAGTTATTCGGGACTAGCGGGAGGACAAGATACGCAGTATTTT. Translated: CASSYSGLAGGQDTQYF.